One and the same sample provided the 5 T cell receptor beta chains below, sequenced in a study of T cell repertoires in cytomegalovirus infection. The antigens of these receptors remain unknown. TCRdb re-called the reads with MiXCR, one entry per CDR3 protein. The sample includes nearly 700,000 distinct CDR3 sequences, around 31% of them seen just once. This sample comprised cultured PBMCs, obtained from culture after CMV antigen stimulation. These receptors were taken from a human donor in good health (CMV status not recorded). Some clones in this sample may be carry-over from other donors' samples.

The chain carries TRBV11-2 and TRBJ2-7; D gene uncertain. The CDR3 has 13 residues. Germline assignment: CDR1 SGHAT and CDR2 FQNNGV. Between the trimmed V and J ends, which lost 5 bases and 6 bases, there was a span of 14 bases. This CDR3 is CASSLRAFTEQYF. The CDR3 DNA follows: TGTGCCAGCAGCCTAAGGGCCTTTACCGAGCAGTACTTC.

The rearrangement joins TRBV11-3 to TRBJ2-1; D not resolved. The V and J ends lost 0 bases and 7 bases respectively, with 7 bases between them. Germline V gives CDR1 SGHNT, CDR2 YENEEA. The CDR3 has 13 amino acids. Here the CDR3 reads CASSLDRLNEQFF. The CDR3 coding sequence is TGTGCCAGCAGCTTAGATCGACTTAATGAGCAGTTCTTC.

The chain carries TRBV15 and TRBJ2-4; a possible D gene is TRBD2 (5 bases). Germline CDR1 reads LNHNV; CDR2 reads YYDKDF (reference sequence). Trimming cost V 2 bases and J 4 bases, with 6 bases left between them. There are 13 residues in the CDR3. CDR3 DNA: TGTGCCACCAGCAGACGGGATAAAAACATTCAGTACTTC. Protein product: CATSRRDKNIQYF.

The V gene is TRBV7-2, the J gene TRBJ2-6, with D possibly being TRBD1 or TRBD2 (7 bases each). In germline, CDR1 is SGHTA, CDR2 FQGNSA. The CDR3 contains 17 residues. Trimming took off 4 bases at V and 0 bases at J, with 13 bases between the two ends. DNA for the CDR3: TGTGCCAGCAGCTCCAGGGGGGGCCACTCTGGGGCCAACGTCCTGACTTTC. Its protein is CASSSRGGHSGANVLTF. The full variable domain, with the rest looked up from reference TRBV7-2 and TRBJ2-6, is GAGVSQSPSNKVTEKGKDVELRCDPISGHTALYWYRQSLGQGLEFLIYFQGNSAPDKSGLPSDRFSAERTGGSVSTLTIQRTQQEDSAVYLCASSSRGGHSGANVLTFGAGSRLTVL.

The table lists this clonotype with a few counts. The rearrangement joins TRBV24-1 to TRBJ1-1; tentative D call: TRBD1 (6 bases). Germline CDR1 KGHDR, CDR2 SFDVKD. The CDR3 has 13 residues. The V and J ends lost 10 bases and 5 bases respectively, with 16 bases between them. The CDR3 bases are TGTGCCACGGCGGGGGGGCAGGGGACTGAAGCTTTCTTT. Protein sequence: CATAGGQGTEAFF.